This TCR beta chain was found in a study of early T cells in non-severe SARS-CoV-2 infection. Broader study findings: Database matching using VDJdb favored anti-spike CD8 responses, with private and CD4 specificities left missing.

Germline V gives CDR1 SGHDN, CDR2 FVKESK. The CDR3 extends over 16 amino acids. Deletions cut 6 bases from V and 1 base from J, with 19 bases between. Note on this clonotype: Its antigen is unidentified.

As part of library construction, unique molecular identifiers were attached to individual cDNA molecules. TCRdb re-analysed the 5' RACE reads in MiXCR, keeping a single row per CDR3 protein. This sample has approximately 50,000 distinct CDR3 sequences, with roughly 11% found just once. The sequenced sample was whole blood. The chain carries TRBV14 and TRBJ2-7; D perhaps matches TRBD1 (5 bases). This receptor was identified in an adult who was a healthcare worker with PCR-confirmed SARS-CoV-2 infection or an uninfected control (not recorded which). The CDR3 region is CASSYDQGYQSYEQYF. The CDR3 DNA reads TGTGCCAGCAGTTACGACCAGGGCTACCAGTCCTACGAGCAGTACTTC.